This section outlines one T cell receptor beta chain sequence together with its context. Its matching antigen is unknown. V lost 4 bases to trimming and J lost 7 bases; unmatched junction nucleotides: 6. CDR3 size: 15 residues. The germline CDR1 and CDR2 sequences are SGHAT and FQNNGV. This sample is part of a study of radiation and T cells in renal cell carcinoma. Study as a whole: Nephrectomy followed 15 Gy stereotactic body radiation by 4 weeks.

Noted time point: blood 2 weeks post-SBRT. Treatment noted: 15 Gy SBRT to primary tumor, nephrectomy 4 weeks later. This renal cell carcinoma was of the clear cell type. Repertoires were generated with immunoSEQ multiplex PCR, while TCRdb's copy carries only in-frame clones and drops some. This sample has 45,000 to 55,000 clones, with 75% to 85% found just once. Study findings and constraints: No pretreatment tumor biopsies were available for baseline clonotypes.

The chain carries TRBV11-2 and TRBJ1-4; 10 bases line up with TRBD1. The sequence derives from a woman in her 70s with renal cell carcinoma. Sequencing was performed on blood, taken from a patient whose treatment included radiotherapy and nephrectomy. The CDR3 spells CASSSHRDRGEKLFF. The CDR3 nucleotides are TGTGCCAGCAGCTCACACCGGGACAGGGGTGAAAAACTGTTTTTT.